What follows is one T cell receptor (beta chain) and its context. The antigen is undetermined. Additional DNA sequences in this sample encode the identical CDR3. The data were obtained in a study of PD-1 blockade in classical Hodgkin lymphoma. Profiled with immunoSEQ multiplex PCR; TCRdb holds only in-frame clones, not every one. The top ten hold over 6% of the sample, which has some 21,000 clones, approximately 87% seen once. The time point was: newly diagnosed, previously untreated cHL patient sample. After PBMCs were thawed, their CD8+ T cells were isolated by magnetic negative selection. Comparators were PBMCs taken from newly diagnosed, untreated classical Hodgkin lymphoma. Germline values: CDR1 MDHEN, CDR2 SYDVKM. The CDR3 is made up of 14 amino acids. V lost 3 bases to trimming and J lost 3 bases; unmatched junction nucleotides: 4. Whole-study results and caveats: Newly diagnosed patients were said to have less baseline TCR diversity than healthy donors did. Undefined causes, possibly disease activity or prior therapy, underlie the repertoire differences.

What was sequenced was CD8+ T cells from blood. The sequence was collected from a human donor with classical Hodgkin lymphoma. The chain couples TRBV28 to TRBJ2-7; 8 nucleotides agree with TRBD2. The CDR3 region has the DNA TGTGCCAGCAGTTTTACTGGGACTAGCTACGAGCAGTACTTC. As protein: CASSFTGTSYEQYF.